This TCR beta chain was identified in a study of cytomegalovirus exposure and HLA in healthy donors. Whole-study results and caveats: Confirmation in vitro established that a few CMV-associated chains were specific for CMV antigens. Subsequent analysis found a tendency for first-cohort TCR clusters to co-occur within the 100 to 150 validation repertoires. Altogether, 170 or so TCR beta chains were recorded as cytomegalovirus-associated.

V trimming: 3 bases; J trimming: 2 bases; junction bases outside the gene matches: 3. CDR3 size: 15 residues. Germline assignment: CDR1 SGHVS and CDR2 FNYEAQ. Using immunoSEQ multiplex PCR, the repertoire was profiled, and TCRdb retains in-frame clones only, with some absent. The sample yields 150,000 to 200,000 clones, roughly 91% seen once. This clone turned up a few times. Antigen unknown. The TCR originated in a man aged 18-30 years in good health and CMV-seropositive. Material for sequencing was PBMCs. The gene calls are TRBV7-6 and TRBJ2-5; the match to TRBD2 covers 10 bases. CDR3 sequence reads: CASSLAGLAQETQYF. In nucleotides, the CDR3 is TGTGCCAGCAGCTTGGCGGGACTAGCGCAAGAGACCCAGTACTTC.